A single T cell receptor beta chain is shown here with its context. Its antigen is not identified. Regarding time point: cycle 4 day 1 (C4D1), after six to seven weeks of nivolumab. The patients all showed relapse after autologous stem cell transplantation, while their brentuximab vedotin exposure varied. This CDR3 contains 16 residues. These data are taken from a study of PD-1 blockade in classical Hodgkin lymphoma. Study-level results: CD4+ TCR diversity, unlike CD8+, rose significantly by C4D1. Baseline diversity in complete responders resembled that of newly diagnosed patients.

Some clones are missing from TCRdb's copy, which holds only in-frame ones; the method was immunoSEQ multiplex PCR. The profile covers 50,000 to 65,000 clones, with more than 80% appearing a single time and around 10% taken by the ten largest. Sequencing used peripheral blood mononuclear cells (PBMCs), obtained before the fourth cycle of nivolumab. This TCR derives from a human donor with classical Hodgkin lymphoma. The chain links TRBV12-2 to TRBJ2-7; the table gives TRBD1 as D, unverified against the DNA. TRBV12-2 is deemed a pseudogene. For the CDR3, the DNA is TGTGCAAGTCGCACTTCGGACAGGGGGCATTCCTACGAGCAGTACTTC. Amino acids: CASRTSDRGHSYEQYF.